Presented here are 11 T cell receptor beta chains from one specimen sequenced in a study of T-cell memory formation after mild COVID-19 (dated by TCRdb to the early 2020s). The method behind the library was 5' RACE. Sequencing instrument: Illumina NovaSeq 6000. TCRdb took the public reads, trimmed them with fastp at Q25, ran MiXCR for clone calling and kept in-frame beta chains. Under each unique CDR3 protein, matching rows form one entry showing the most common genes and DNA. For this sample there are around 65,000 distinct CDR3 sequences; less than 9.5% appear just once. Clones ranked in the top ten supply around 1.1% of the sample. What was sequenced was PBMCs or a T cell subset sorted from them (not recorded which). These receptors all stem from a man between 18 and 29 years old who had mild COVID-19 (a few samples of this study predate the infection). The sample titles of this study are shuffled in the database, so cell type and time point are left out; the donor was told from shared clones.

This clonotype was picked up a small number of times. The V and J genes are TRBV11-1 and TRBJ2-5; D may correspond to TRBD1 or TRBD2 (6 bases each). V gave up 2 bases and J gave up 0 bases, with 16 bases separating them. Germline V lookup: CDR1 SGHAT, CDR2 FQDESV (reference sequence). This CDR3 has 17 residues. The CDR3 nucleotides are TGTGCCAGCAGCTTACCTGGGGGGACACGAAACCAAGAGACCCAGTACTTC. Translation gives CASSLPGGTRNQETQYF.

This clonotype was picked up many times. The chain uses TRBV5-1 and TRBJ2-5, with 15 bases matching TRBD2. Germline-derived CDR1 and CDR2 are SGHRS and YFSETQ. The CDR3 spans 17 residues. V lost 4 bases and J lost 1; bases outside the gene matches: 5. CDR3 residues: CASSLTGLAGGQETQYF. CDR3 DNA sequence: TGCGCCAGCAGCCTAACGGGACTAGCGGGGGGCCAAGAGACCCAGTACTTC.

Written as DNA, the CDR3 is TGTGCCGGGAAAAAAGGCGATAGGGGAGCGGGGGCGACAACTAGCACAGATACGCAGTATTTT. Amino acid sequence: CAGKKGDRGAGATTSTDTQYF. The rearrangement joins TRBV19 to TRBJ2-3; TRBD2 aligns across 8 bases. Germline-derived CDR1 and CDR2 are LNHDA and SQIVND (reference sequence). V shed 11 bases, J shed 0 bases, and the junction held 28 bases outside the gene matches. The CDR3 runs 21 residues.

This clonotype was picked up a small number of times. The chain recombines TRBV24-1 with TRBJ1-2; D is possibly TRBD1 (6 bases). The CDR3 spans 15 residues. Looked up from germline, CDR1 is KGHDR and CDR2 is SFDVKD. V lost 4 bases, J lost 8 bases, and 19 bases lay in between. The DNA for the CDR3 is TGTGCCACCAGTGACCAAAGCCGGGGGGCTTGGGGCTACACCTTC. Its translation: CATSDQSRGAWGYTF.

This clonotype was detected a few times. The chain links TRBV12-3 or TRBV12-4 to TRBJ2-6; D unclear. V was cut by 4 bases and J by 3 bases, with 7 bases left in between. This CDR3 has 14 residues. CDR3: CASSSSGGANVLTF. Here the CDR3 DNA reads TGTGCCAGCAGTTCCTCGGGTGGGGCCAACGTCCTGACTTTC.

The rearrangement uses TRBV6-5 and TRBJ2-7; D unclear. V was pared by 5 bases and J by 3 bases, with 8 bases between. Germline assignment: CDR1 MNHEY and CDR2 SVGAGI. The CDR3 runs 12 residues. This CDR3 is CASSGLRYEQYF. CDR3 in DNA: TGTGCCAGCAGTGGATTGCGCTACGAGCAGTACTTC.

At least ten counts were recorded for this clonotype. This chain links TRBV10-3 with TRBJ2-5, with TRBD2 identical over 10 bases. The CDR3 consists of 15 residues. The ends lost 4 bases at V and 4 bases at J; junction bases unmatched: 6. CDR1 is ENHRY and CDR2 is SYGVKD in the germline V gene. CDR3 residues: CAISAERLAGETQYF. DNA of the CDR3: TGTGCCATCAGTGCCGAAAGACTAGCGGGAGAGACCCAGTACTTC.

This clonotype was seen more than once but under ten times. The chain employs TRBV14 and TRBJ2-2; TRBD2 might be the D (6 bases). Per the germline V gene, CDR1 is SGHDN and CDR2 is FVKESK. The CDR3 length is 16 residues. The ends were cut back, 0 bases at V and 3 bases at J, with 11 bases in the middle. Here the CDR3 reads CASSQDPGLYTGELFF. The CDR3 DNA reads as TGTGCCAGCAGCCAAGATCCGGGACTGTACACCGGGGAGCTGTTTTTT.

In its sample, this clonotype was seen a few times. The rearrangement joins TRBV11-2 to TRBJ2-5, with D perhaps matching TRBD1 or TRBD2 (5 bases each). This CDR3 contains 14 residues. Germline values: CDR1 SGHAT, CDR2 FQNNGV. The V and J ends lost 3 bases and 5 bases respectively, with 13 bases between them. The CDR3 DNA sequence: TGTGCCAGCAGCTTCCCGGTTGAGGGGGAGACCCAGTACTTC. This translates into CASSFPVEGETQYF.

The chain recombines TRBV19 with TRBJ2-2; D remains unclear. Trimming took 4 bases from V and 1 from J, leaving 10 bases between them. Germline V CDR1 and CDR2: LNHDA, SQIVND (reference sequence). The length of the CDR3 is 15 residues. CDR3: CASSRISLNTGELFF. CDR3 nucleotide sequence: TGTGCCAGTAGTAGGATCAGTTTGAACACCGGGGAGCTGTTTTTT.

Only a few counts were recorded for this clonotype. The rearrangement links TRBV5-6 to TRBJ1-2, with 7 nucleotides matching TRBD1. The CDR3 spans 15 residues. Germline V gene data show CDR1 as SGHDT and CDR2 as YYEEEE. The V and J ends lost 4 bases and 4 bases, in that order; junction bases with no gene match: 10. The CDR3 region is CASSPTPGQIYGYTF. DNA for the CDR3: TGTGCCAGCAGCCCTACCCCGGGACAGATCTATGGCTACACCTTC. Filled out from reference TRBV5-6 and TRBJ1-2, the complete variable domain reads DAGVTQSPTHLIKTRGQQVTLRCSPKSGHDTVSWYQQALGQGPQFIFQYYEEEERQRGNFPDRFSGHQFPNYSSELNVNALLLGDSALYLCASSPTPGQIYGYTFGSGTRLTVV.